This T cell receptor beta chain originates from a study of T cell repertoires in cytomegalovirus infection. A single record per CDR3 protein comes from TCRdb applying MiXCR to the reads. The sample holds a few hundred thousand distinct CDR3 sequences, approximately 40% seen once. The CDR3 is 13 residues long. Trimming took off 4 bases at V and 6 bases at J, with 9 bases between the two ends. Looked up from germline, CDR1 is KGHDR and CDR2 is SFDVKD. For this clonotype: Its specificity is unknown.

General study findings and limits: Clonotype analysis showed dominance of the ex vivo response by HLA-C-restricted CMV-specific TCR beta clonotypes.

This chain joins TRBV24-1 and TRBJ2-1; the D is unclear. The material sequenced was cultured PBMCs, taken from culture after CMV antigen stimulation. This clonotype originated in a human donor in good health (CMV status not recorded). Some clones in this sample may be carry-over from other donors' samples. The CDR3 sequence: CATSDRATNEQFF. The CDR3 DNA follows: TGTGCCACCAGTGACCGCGCGACCAATGAGCAGTTCTTC.